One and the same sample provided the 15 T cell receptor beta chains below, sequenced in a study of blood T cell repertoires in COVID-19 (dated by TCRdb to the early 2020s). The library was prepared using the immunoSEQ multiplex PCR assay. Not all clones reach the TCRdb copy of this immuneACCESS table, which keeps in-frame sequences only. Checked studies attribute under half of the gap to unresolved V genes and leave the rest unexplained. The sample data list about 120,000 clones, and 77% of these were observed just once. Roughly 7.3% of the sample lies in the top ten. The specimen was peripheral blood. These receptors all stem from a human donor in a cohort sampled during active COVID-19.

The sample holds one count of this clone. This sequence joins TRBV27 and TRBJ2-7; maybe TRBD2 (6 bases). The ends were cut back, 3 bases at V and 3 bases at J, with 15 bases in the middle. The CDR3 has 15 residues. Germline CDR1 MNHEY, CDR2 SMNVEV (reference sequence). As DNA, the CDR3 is TGTGCCAGCAGTTTCGGGCGGGAAAAGGGCTACGAGCAGTACTTC. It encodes CASSFGREKGYEQYF.

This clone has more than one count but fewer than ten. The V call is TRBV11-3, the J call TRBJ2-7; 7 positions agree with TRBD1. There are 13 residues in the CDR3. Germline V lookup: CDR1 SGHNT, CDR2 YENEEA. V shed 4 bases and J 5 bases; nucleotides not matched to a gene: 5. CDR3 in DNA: TGTGCCAGCAGCTCCGACAGGGTGGACGAGCAGTACTTC. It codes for CASSSDRVDEQYF.

CDR3 bases: TGTGCCAGCAGTTACCGGGACAGAGGCTATGGCTACACCTTC. This codes for CASSYRDRGYGYTF. This sequence joins TRBV6-6 and TRBJ1-2; the match to TRBD1 covers 7 bases. The CDR3 consists of 14 residues. Germline V gene data show CDR1 as MNHNY and CDR2 as SVGAGI (reference sequence). The V and J ends lost 2 bases and 4 bases, in that order; junction bases with no gene match: 4.

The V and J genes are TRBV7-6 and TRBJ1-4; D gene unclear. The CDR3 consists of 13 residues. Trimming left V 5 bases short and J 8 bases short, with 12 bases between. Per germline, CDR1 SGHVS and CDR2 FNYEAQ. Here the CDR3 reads CASSPGVWEKLFF. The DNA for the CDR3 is TGTGCCAGCAGCCCCGGGGTATGGGAAAAACTGTTTTTT. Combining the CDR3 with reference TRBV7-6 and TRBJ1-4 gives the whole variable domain GAGVSQSPRYKVTKRGQDVALRCDPISGHVSLYWYRQALGQGPEFLTYFNYEAQQDKSGLPNDRFSAERPEGSISTLTIQRTEQRDSAMYRCASSPGVWEKLFFGSGTQLSVL.

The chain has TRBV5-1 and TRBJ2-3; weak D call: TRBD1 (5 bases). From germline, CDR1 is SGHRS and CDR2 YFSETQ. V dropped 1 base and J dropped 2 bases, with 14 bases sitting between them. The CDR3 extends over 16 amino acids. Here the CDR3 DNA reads TGCGCCAGCAGCTTGTCCCGACAGCTTCCCACAGATACGCAGTATTTT. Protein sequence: CASSLSRQLPTDTQYF. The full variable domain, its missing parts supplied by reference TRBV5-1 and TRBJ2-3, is KAGVTQTPRYLIKTRGQQVTLSCSPISGHRSVSWYQQTPGQGLQFLFEYFSETQRNKGNFPGRFSGRQFSNSRSEMNVSTLELGDSALYLCASSLSRQLPTDTQYFGPGTRLTVL.

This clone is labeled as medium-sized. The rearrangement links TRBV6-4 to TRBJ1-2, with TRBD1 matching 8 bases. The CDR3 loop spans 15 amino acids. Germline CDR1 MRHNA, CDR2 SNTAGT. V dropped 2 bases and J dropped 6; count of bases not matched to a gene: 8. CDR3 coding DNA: TGTGCCAGCAGTGACACGGGACAGGCTCTTCATGGCTACACCTTC. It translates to CASSDTGQALHGYTF.

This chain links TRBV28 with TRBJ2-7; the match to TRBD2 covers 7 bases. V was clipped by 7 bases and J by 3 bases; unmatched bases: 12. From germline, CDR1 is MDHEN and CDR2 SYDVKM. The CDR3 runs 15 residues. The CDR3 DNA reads TGTGCCAGCAACAGACCATCTCTAGCGGTCTACGAGCAGTACTTC. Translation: CASNRPSLAVYEQYF.

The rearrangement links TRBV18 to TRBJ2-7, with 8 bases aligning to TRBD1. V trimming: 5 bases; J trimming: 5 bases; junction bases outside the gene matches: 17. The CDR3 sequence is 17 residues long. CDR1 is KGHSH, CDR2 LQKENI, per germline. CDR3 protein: CASSSNSGTGHRHEQYF. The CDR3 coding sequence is TGTGCCAGCTCATCAAATTCCGGGACAGGACACAGGCACGAGCAGTACTTC.

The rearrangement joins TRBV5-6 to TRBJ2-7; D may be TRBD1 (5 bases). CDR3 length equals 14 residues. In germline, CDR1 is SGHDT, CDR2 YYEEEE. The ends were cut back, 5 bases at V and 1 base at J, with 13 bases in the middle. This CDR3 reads CASSPLQESYEQYF. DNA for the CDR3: TGTGCCAGCAGTCCTTTACAGGAGTCCTACGAGCAGTACTTC.

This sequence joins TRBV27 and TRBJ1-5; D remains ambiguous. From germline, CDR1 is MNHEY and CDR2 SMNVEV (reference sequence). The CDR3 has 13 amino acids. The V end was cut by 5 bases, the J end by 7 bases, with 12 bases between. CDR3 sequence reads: CASSHARGQPQHF. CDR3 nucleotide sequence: TGTGCCAGCAGTCACGCCCGGGGACAGCCCCAGCATTTT.

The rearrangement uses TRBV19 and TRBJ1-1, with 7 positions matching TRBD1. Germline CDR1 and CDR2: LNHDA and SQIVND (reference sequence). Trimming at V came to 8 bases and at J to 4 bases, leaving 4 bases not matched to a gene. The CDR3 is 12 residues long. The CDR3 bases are TGTGCCAGTTTTTCAGGGGGCACTGAAGCTTTCTTT. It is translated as CASFSGGTEAFF. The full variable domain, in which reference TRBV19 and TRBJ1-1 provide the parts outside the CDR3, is DGGITQSPKYLFRKEGQNVTLSCEQNLNHDAMYWYRQDPGQGLRLIYYSQIVNDFQKGDIAEGYSVSREKKESFPLTVTSAQKNPTAFYLCASFSGGTEAFFGQGTRLTVV.

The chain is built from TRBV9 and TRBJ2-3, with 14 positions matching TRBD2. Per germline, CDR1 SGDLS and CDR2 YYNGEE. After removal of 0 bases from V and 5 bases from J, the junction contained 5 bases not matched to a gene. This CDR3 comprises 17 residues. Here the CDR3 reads CASSVGGLAGEVDTQYF. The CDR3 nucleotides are TGTGCCAGCAGCGTAGGGGGACTAGCGGGAGAGGTAGATACGCAGTATTTT.

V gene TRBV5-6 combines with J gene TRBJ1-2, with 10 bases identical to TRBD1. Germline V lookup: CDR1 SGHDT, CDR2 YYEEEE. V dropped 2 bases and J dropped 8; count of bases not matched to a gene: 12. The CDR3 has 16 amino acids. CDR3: CASSFIRDRGREGYTF. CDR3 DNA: TGTGCCAGCAGCTTTATCCGGGACAGGGGAAGGGAAGGCTACACCTTC. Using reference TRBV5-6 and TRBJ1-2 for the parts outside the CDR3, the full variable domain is DAGVTQSPTHLIKTRGQQVTLRCSPKSGHDTVSWYQQALGQGPQFIFQYYEEEERQRGNFPDRFSGHQFPNYSSELNVNALLLGDSALYLCASSFIRDRGREGYTFGSGTRLTVV.

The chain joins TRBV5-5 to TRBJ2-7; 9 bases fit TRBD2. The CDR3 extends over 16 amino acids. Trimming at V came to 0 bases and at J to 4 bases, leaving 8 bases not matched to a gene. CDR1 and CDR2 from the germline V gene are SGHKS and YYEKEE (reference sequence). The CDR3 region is CASSLEGGGAQYEQYF. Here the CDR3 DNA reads TGTGCCAGCAGCTTGGAAGGCGGGGGGGCCCAGTACGAGCAGTACTTC.

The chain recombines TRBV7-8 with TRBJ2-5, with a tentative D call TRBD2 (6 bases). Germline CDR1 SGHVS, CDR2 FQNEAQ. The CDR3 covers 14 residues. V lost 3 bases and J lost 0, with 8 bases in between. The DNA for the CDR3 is TGTGCCAGCAGCTTGTTAGCGGACCAAGAGACCCAGTACTTC. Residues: CASSLLADQETQYF.